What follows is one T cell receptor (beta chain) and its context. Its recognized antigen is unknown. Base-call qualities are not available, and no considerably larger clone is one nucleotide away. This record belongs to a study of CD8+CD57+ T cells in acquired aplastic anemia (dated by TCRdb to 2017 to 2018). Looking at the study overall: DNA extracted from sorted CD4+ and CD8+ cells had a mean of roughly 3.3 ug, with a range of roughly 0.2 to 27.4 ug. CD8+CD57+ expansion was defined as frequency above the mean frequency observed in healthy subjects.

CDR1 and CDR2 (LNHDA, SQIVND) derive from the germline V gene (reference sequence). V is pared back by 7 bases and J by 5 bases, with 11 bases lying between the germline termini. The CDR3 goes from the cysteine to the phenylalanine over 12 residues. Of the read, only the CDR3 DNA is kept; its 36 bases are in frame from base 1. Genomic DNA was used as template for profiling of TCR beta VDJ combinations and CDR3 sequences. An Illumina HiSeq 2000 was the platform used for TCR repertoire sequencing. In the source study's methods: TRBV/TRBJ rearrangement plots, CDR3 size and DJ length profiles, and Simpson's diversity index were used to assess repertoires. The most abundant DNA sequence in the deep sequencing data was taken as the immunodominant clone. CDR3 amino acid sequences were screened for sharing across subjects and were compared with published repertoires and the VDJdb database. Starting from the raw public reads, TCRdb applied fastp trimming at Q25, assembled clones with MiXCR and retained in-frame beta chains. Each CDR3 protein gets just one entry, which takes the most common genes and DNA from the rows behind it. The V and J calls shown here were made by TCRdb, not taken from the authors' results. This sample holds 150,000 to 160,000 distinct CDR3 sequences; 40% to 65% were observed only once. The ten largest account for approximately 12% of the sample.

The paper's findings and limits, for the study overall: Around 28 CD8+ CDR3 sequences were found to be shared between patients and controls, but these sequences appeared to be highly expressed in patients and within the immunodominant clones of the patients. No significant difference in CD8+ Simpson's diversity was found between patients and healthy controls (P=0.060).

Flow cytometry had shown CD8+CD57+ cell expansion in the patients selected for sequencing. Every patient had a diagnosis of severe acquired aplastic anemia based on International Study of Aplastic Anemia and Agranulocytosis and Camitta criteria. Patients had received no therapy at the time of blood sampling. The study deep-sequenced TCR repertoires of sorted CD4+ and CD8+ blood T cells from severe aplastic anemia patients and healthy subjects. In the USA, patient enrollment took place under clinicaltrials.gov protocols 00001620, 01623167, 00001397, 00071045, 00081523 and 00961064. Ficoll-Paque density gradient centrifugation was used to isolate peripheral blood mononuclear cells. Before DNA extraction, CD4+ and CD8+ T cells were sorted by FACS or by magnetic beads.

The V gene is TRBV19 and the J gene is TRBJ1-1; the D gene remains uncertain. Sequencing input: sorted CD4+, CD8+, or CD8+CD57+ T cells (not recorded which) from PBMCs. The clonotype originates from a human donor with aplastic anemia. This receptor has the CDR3 CASTVGGTEAFF. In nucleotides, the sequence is TGTGCCAGTACTGTTGGAGGAACTGAAGCTTTCTTT.